The clone carrying this TCR beta chain showed up just once. Original data processing: Amplification from reference gene primers served as the basis for estimated nucleated cell counts. The table came from immunoSEQ multiplex PCR; TCRdb's copy has only in-frame clones and leaves some out. D and trimming were read from the DNA, whereas the V and J calls and clone size are those reported in that table. Here the sample spans 150,000 to 200,000 clones, around nine tenths being singletons. The data stem from a study of blood T cell repertoires in COVID-19. Study-wide context: Some COVID-19 samples were acute and others convalescent; all came from the United States, Italy and Spain. From T cells, B-cell-depleted T cells, or PBMCs came the material, which was cDNA or gDNA.

The CDR3 is 15 residues long. Between the trimmed V and J ends, which lost 4 bases and 3 bases, there was a span of 15 bases. The germline CDR1 and CDR2 sequences are LNHDA and SQIVND (reference sequence). Sequencing used peripheral blood. This receptor was identified in a man aged 65 to 79 with acute or convalescent COVID-19. The chain is built from TRBV19 and TRBJ1-2; D is unclear. The CDR3 loop reads CASSTPFRRDYGYTF. The DNA for the CDR3 is TGTGCCAGTAGTACTCCGTTTAGGAGGGACTATGGCTACACCTTC.